The sample holds many counts of the clone carrying this T cell receptor (beta chain). Its antigen remains unknown. This sample is drawn from a study of T cells in Graves' hyperthyroidism and ophthalmopathy. Clinicians diagnosed patients from clinical symptoms, serum thyroxine and TRAb, thyroid ultrasound and orbital computed tomography. Notes on the study in general: Blood samples included most of the expanded thyroid clonotypes exceeding 0.001.

TCR beta CDR3 regions were amplified from RNA transcripts. First-round RT-PCR with HTBI primers amplified the TCR CDR3 region. From the multiplex PCR reads, TCRdb called clonotypes with MiXCR, one entry per CDR3 protein. The table records some 570,000 distinct CDR3 sequences, approximately 14% of them present only once. After removal of 3 bases from V and 6 bases from J, the junction contained 19 bases not matched to a gene. The CDR3 has 18 amino acids. The sample comprised blood. This TCR was sampled from a young woman with Graves' ophthalmopathy. The V call is TRBV12-3 or TRBV12-4, the J call TRBJ2-7; 8 bases line up with TRBD2. As DNA, the CDR3 is TGTGCCAGCAGTTTGTCAGCAGCGGGAGCCCCTCTCCTCCGCGAGCAGTACTTC. It yields the protein CASSLSAAGAPLLREQYF.